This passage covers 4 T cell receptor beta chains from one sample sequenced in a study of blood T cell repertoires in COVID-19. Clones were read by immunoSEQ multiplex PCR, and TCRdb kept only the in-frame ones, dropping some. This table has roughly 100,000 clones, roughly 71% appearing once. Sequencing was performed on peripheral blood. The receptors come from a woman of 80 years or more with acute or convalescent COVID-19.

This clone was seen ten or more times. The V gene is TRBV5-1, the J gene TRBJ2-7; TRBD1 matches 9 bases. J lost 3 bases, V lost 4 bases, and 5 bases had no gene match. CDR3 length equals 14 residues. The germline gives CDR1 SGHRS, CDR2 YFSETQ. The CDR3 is CASSAGQGGYEQYF. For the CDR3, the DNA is TGCGCCAGCAGCGCGGGACAGGGAGGCTACGAGCAGTACTTC.

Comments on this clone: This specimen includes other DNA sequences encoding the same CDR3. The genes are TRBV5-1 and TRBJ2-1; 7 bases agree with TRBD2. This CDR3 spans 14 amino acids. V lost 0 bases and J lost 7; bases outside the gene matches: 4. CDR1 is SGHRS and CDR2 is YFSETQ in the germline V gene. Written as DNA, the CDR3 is TGCGCCAGCAGCTTGGGGCAGGGAGGGAATGAGCAGTTCTTC. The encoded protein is CASSLGQGGNEQFF. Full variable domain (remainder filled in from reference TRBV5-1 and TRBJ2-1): KAGVTQTPRYLIKTRGQQVTLSCSPISGHRSVSWYQQTPGQGLQFLFEYFSETQRNKGNFPGRFSGRQFSNSRSEMNVSTLELGDSALYLCASSLGQGGNEQFFGPGTRLTVL.

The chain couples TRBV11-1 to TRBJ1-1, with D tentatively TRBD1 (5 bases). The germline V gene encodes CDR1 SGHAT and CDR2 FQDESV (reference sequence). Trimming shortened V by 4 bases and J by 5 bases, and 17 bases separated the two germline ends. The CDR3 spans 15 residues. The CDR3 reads CASSSPAGVGTEAFF. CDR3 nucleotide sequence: TGTGCCAGCAGCTCCCCGGCGGGGGTCGGGACTGAAGCTTTCTTT.

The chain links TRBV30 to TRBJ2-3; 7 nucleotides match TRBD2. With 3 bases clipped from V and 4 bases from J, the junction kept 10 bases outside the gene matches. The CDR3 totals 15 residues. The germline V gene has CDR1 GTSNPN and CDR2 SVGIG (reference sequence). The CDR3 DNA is TGTGCCTGGAGGGCTCCAGCGGGAATCGCAGATACGCAGTATTTT. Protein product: CAWRAPAGIADTQYF.